The clone carrying this T cell receptor (beta chain) was observed a few times. Its antigen is still unknown. This record comes from a study of beta chain features in type 1 diabetes. The study's findings and limits: Insertions were fewer and deletions more numerous at VDJ junctions in type 1 diabetes patients.

Between the trimmed V and J ends, which lost 6 bases and 1 base, there was a span of 12 bases. The CDR3 totals 14 residues. In germline, CDR1 is SGHRS, CDR2 YFSETQ. Every isolated RNA sample was fully reverse transcribed, so sequencing captured expressed TCRB transcripts. Assay used: immunoSEQ multiplex PCR; TCRdb lists only in-frame clones, some missing. The sample has fewer than 350,000 clones, 15% to 20% seen once. Sorted populations all exceeded 98% purity. The sequencing sample was made of naive CD4+ T cells from blood. The J gene is TRBJ2-3, the V gene TRBV5-1; TRBD2 is a possible D gene (6 bases). The clonotype comes from a woman aged 18-29 years in good health. CDR3 coding DNA: TGCGCCAGCAACCCGGGGGAGGGCACAGATACGCAGTATTTT. Amino acids: CASNPGEGTDTQYF.